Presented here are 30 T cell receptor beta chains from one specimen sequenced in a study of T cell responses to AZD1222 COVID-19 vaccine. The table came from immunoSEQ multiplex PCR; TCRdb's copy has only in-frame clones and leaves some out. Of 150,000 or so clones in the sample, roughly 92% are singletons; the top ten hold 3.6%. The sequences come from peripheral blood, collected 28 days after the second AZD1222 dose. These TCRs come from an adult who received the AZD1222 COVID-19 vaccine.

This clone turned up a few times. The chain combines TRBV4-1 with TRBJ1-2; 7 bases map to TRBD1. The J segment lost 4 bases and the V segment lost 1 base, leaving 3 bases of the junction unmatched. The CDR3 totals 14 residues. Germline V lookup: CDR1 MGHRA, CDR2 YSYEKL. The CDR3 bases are TGCGCCAGCAGCCAAGTACAGGGGTTCTATGGCTACACCTTC. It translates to CASSQVQGFYGYTF.

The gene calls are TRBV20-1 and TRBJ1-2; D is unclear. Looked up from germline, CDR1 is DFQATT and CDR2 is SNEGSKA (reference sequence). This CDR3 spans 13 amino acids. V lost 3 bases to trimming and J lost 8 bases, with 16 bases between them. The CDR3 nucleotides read TGCAGTGCTAGTTTGGTCGGTCAGAGGGGCTACACCTTC. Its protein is CSASLVGQRGYTF.

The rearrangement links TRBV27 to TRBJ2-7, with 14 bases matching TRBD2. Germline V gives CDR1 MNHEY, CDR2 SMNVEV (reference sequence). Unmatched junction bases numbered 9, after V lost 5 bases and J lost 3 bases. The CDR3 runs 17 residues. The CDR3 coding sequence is TGTGCCAGCAGTCGCGGACTAGCGGGAGGCACGAGCTACGAGCAGTACTTC. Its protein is CASSRGLAGGTSYEQYF.

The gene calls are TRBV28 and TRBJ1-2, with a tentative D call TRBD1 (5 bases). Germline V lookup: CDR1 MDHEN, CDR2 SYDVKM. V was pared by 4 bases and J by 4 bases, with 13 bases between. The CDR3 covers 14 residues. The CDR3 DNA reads TGTGCCAGCAGTTCCCCCGGGACTGCCTATGGCTACACCTTC. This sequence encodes CASSSPGTAYGYTF.

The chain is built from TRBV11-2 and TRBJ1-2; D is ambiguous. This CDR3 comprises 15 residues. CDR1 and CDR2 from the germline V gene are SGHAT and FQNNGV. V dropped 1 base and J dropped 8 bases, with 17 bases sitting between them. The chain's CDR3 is CASSLGLSDPGGYTF. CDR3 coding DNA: TGTGCCAGCAGCTTAGGCCTGTCAGACCCCGGGGGCTACACCTTC.

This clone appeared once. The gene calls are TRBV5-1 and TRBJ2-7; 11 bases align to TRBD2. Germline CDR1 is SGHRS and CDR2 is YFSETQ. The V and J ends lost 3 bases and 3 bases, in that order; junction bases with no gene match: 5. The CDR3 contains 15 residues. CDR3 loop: CASSSSTSGGYEQYF. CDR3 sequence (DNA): TGCGCCAGCAGCTCCAGCACTAGCGGGGGCTACGAGCAGTACTTC.

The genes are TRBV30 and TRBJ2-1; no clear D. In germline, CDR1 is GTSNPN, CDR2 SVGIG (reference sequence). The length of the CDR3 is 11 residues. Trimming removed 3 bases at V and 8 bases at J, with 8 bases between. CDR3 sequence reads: CAWSVTDEQFF. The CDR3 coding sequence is TGTGCCTGGAGCGTGACCGATGAGCAGTTCTTC.

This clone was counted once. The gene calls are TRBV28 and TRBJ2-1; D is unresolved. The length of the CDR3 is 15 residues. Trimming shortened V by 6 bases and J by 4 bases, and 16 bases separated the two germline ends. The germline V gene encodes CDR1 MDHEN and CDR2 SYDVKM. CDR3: CASSSMDGEYNEQFF. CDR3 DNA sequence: TGTGCCAGCAGCAGTATGGACGGCGAGTACAATGAGCAGTTCTTC.

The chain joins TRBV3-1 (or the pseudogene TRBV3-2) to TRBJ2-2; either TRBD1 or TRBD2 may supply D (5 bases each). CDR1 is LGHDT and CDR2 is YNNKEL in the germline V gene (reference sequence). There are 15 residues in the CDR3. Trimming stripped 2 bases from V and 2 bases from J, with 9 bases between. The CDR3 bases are TGTGCCAGCAGCCAATGGGGGATCAACACCGGGGAGCTGTTTTTT. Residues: CASSQWGINTGELFF.

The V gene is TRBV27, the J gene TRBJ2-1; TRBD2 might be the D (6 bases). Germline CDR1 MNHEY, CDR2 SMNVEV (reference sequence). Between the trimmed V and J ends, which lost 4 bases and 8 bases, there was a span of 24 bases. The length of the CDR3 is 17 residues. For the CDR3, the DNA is TGTGCCAGCAGTTCCCCCGGTAGGAGGGCTGGATTTCATGAGCAGTTCTTC. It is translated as CASSSPGRRAGFHEQFF.

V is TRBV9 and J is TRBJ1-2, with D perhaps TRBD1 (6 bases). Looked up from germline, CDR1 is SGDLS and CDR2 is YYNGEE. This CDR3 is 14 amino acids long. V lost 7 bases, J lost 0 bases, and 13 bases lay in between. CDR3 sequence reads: CASRRGHANYGYTF. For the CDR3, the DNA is TGTGCCAGCCGTCGGGGACACGCTAACTATGGCTACACCTTC.

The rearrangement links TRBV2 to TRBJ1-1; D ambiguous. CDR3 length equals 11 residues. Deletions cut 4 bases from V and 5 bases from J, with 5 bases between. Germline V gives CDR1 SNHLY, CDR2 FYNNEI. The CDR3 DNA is TGTGCCAGCAGTGCTCGGACTGAAGCTTTCTTT. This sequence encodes CASSARTEAFF.

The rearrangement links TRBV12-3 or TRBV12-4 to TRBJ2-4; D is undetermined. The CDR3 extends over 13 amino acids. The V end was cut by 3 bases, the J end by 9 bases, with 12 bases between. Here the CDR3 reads CASSFSPPGIQYF. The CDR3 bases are TGTGCCAGCAGTTTCTCGCCTCCGGGCATTCAGTACTTC.

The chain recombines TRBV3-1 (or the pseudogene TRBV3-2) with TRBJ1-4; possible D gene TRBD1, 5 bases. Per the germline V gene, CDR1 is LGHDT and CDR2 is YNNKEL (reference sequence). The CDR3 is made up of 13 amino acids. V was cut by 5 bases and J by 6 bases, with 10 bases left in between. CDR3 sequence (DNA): TGTGCCAGCAGCACAGGTGGGGATGAAAAACTGTTTTTT. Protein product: CASSTGGDEKLFF.

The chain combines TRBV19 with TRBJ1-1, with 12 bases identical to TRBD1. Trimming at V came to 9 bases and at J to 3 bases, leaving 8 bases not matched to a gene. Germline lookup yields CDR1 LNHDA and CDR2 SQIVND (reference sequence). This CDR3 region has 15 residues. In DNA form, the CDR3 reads TGTGCCAGCGTCCCGGGACAGGGGGCGTACACTGAAGCTTTCTTT. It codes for CASVPGQGAYTEAFF.

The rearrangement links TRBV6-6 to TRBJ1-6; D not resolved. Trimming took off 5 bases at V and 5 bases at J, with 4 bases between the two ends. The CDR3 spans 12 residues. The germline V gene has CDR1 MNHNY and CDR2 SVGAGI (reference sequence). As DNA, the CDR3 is TGTGCCAGCAGTGTCGATAATTCACCCCTCCACTTT. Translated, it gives CASSVDNSPLHF.

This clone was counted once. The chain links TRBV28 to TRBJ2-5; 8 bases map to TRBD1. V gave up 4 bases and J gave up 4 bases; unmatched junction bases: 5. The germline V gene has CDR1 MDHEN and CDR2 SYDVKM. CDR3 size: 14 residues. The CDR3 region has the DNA TGTGCCAGCAGTTCAGGGACAGGCAGAGAGACCCAGTACTTC. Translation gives CASSSGTGRETQYF.

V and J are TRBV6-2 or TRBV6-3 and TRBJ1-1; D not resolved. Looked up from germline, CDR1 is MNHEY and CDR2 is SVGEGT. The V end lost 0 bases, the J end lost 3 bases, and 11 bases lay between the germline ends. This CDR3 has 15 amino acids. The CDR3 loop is CASSYSAGRHTEAFF. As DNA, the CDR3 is TGTGCCAGCAGTTACTCTGCGGGTCGGCACACTGAAGCTTTCTTT.

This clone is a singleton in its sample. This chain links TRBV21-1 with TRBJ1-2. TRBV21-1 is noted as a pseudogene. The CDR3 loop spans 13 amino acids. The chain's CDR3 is CASSKIVYYGYTF. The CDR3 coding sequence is TGTGCCAGCAGCAAAATTGTGTACTATGGCTACACCTTC.

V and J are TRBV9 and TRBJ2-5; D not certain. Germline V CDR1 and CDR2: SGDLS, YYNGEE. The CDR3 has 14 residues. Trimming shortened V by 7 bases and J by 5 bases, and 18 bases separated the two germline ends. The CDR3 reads CASGPGSAGETQYF. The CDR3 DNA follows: TGTGCCAGCGGCCCGGGCTCCGCCGGGGAGACCCAGTACTTC.

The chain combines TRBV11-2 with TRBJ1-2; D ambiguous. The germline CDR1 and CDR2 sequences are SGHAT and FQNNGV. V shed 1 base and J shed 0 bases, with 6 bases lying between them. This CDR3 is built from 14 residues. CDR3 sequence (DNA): TGTGCCAGCAGCTTAGCCAGCTCTAACTATGGCTACACCTTC. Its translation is CASSLASSNYGYTF.

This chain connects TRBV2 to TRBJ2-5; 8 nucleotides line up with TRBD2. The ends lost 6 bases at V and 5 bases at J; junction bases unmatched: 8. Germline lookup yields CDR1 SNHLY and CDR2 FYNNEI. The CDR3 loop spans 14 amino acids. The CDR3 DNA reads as TGTGCCAGCAGAGTAGGACTAGCAGGCGAGACCCAGTACTTC. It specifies CASRVGLAGETQYF.

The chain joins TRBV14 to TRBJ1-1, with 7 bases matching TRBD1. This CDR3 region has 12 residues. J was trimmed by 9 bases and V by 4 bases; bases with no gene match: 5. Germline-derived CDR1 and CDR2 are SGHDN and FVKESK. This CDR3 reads CASSLGQEKAFF. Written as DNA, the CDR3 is TGTGCCAGCAGCCTCGGACAGGAGAAAGCTTTCTTT.

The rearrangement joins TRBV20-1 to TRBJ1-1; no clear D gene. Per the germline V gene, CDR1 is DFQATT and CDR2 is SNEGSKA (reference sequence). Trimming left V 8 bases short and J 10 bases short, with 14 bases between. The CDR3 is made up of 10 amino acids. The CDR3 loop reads CSPNFGRAFF. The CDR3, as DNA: TGCAGTCCTAATTTCGGCCGAGCTTTCTTT.

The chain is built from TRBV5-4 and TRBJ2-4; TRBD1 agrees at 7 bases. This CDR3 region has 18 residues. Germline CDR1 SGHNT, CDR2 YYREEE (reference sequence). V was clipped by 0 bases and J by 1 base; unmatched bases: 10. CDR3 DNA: TGTGCCAGCAGCTTGGGAGGGCCCCGCAGGGGGGCCAAAAACATTCAGTACTTC. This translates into CASSLGGPRRGAKNIQYF.

The CDR3 here is CASSLSNEPLHYGYTF. CDR3 DNA sequence: TGTGCCAGCTCACTTAGCAACGAGCCACTTCACTATGGCTACACCTTC. The J gene is TRBJ1-2, the V gene TRBV18; D uncertain. The germline CDR1 and CDR2 sequences are KGHSH and LQKENI. There are 16 residues in the CDR3. V was clipped by 4 bases and J by 3 bases, with 18 bases between them.

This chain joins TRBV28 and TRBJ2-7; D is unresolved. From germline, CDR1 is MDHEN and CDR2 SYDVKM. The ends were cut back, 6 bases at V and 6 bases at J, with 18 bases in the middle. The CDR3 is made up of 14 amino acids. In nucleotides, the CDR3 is TGTGCCAGCAGCCTGAGCCCTATGGGATCCGAGCAGTACTTC. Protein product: CASSLSPMGSEQYF. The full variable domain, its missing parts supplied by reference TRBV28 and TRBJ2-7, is DVKVTQSSRYLVKRTGEKVFLECVQDMDHENMFWYRQDPGLGLRLIYFSYDVKMKEKGDIPEGYSVSREKKERFSLILESASTNQTSMYLCASSLSPMGSEQYFGPGTRLTVT.

The DNA of the CDR3 is TGCAGCGCTCGTCCGGGACGAAAGACCGGGGAGCTGTTTTTT. As protein: CSARPGRKTGELFF. V gene TRBV29-1 combines with J gene TRBJ2-2, with D possibly called TRBD1 or TRBD2 (5 bases each). V lost 7 bases and J 5 bases, leaving 17 bases between the germline ends. CDR3 length equals 14 residues. Germline V gene lookup returns CDR1 SQVTM and CDR2 ANQGSEA.

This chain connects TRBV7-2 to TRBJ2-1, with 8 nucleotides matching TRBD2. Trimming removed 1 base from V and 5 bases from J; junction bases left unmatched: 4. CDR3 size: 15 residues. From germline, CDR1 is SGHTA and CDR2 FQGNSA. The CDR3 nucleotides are TGTGCCAGCAGCTTAGGCTCAGCGGGAGACAATGAGCAGTTCTTC. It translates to CASSLGSAGDNEQFF.

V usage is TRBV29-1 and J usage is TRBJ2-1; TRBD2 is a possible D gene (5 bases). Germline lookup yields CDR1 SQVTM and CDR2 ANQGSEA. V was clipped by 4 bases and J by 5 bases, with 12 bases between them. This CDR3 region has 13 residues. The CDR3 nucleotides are TGCAGCGTTGGGGAGAGTCAGAACAATGAGCAGTTCTTC. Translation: CSVGESQNNEQFF.